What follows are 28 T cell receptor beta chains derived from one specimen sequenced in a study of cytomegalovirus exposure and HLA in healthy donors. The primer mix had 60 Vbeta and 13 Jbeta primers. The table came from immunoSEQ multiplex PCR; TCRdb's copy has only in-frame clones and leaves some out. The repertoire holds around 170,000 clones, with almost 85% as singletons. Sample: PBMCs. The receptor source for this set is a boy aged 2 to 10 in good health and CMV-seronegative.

The CDR3, as DNA: TGCGCCAGCAGCCGAAAACAGGGGGGGTCCTACGAGCAGTACTTC. Encoded protein: CASSRKQGGSYEQYF. J is TRBJ2-7 and V is TRBV4-1, with D possibly being TRBD1 (8 bases). The CDR3 sequence is 15 residues long. V lost 4 bases to trimming and J lost 1 base, with 14 bases between them. Germline V gives CDR1 MGHRA, CDR2 YSYEKL.

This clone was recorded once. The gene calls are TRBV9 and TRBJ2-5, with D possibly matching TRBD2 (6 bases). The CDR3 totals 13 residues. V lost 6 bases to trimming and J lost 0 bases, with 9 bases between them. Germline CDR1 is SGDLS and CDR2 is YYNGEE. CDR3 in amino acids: CASNKRDQETQYF. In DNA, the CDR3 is TGTGCCAGCAATAAGCGGGACCAAGAGACCCAGTACTTC.

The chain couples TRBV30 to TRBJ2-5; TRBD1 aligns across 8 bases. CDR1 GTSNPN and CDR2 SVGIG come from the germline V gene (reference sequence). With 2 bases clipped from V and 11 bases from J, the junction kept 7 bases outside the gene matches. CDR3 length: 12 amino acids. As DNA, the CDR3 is TGTGCCTGGAGTCGCACGGGACAGGAGCAGTACTTC. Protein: CAWSRTGQEQYF.

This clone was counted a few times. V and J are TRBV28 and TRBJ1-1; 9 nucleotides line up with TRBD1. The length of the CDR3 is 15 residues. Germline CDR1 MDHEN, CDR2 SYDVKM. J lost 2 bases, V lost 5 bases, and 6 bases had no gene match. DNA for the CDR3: TGTGCCAGCAGTCCTAGACAGGGGGTTAACACTGAAGCTTTCTTT. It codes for CASSPRQGVNTEAFF.

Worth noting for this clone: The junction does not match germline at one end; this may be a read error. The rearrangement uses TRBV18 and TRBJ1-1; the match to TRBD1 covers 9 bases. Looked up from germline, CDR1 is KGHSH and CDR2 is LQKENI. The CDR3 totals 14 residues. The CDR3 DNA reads TGTGCCAGCTCACCCGGGACAGGGAACGCTGAAGCTTTCTTT. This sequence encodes CASSPGTGNAEAFF.

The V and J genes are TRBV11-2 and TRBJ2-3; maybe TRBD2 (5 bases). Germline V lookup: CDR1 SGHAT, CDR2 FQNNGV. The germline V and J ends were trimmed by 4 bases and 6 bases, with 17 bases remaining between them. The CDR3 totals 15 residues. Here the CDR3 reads CASSSLLGRYDTQYF. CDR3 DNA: TGTGCCAGCAGCTCTCTACTAGGGCGGTACGATACGCAGTATTTT.

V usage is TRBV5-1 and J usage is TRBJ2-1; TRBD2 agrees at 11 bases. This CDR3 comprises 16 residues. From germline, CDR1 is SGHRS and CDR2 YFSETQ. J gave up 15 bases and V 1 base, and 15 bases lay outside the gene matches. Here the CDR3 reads CASSLQPGLAEGGLFF. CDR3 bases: TGCGCCAGCAGCTTGCAGCCGGGACTAGCGGAGGGGGGTCTGTTCTTC.

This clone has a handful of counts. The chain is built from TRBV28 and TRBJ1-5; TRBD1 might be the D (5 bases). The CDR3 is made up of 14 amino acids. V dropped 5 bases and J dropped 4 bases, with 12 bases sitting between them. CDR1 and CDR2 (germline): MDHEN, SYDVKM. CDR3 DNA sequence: TGTGCCAGCAGTCCCGCAGACAGAAATCAGCCCCAGCATTTT. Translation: CASSPADRNQPQHF. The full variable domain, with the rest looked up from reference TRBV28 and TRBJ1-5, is DVKVTQSSRYLVKRTGEKVFLECVQDMDHENMFWYRQDPGLGLRLIYFSYDVKMKEKGDIPEGYSVSREKKERFSLILESASTNQTSMYLCASSPADRNQPQHFGDGTRLSIL.

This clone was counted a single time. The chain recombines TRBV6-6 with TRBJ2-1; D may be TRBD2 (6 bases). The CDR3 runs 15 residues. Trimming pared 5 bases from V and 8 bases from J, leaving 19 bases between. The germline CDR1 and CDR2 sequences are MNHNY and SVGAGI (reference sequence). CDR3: CASSDPGLVGDEQFF. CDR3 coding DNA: TGTGCCAGCAGTGACCCGGGACTTGTCGGCGATGAGCAGTTCTTC.

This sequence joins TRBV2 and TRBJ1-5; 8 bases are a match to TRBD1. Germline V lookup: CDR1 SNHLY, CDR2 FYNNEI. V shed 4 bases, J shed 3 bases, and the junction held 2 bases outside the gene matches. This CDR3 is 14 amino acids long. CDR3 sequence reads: CASSGTGNNQPQHF. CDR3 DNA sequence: TGTGCCAGCAGTGGGACAGGGAACAATCAGCCCCAGCATTTT.

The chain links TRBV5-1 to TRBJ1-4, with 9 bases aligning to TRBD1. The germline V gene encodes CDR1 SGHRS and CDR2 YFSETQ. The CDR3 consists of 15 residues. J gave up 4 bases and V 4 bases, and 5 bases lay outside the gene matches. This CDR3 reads CASSGTGQDNEKLFF. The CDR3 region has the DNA TGCGCCAGCAGCGGGACAGGGCAAGATAATGAAAAACTGTTTTTT.

CDR3 sequence (DNA): TGTGCCAGCAGTGAAGGGACTACCCTCACAGATACGCAGTATTTT. The encoded protein is CASSEGTTLTDTQYF. This chain links TRBV6-1 with TRBJ2-3, with D possibly being TRBD2 (6 bases). V was clipped by 1 base and J by 2 bases, with 10 bases between them. In germline, CDR1 is MNHNS, CDR2 SASEGT. The CDR3 is made up of 15 amino acids.

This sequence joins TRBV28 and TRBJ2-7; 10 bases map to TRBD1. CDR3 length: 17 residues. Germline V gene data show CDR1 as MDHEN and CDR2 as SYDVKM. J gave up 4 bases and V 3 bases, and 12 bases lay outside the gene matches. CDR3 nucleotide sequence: TGTGCCAGCAGTTTGAGTGGCGGGACAGGGGCTCAGTACGAGCAGTACTTC. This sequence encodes CASSLSGGTGAQYEQYF. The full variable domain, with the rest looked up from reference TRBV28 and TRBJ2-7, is DVKVTQSSRYLVKRTGEKVFLECVQDMDHENMFWYRQDPGLGLRLIYFSYDVKMKEKGDIPEGYSVSREKKERFSLILESASTNQTSMYLCASSLSGGTGAQYEQYFGPGTRLTVT.

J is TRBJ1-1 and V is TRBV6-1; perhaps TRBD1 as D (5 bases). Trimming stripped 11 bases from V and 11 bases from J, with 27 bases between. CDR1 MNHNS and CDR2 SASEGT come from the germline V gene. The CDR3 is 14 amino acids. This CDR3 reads CARTRSGVGCGAFF. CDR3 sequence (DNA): TGTGCCCGAACCCGCTCGGGGGTTGGTTGTGGTGCTTTCTTT.

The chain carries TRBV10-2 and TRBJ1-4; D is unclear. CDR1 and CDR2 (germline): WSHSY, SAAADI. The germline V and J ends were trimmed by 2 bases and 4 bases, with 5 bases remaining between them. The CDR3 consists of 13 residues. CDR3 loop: CASSELINEKLFF. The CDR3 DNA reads TGCGCCAGCAGTGAGCTAATTAATGAAAAACTGTTTTTT.

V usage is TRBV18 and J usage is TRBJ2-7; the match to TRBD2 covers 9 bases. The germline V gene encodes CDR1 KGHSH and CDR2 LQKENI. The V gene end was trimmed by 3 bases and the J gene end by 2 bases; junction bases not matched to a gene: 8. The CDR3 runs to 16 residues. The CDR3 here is CASSPSGGTNPYEQYF. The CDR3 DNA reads TGTGCCAGCTCACCCAGCGGGGGGACGAATCCCTACGAGCAGTACTTC. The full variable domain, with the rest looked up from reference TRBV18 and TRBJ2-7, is NAGVMQNPRHLVRRRGQEARLRCSPMKGHSHVYWYRQLPEEGLKFMVYLQKENIIDESGMPKERFSAEFPKEGPSILRIQQVVRGDSAAYFCASSPSGGTNPYEQYFGPGTRLTVT.

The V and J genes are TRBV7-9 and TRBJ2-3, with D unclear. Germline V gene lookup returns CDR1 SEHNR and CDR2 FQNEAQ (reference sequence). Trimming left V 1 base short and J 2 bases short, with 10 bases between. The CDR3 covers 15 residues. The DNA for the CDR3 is TGTGCCAGCAGCTTAGGCGATTACCTCACAGATACGCAGTATTTT. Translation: CASSLGDYLTDTQYF.

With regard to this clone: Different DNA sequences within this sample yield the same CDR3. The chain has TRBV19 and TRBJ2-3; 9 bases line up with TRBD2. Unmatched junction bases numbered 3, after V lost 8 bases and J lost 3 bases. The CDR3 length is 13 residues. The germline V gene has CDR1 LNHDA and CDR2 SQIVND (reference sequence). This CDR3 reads CASRLAGTDTQYF. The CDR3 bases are TGTGCCAGTCGGCTAGCGGGAACAGATACGCAGTATTTT.

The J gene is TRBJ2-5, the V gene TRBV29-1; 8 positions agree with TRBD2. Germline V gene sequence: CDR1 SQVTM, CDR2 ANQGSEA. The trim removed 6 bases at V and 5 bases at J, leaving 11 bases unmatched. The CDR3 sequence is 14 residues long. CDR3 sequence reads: CSVLGVAGYETQYF. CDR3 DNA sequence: TGCAGCGTCCTTGGGGTAGCGGGGTACGAGACCCAGTACTTC.

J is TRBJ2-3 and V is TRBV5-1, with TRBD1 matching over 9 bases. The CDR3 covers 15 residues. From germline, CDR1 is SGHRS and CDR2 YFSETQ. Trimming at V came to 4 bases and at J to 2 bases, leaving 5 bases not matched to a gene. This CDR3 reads CASSLSQGATDTQYF. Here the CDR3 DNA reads TGCGCCAGCAGCCTATCACAGGGGGCCACAGATACGCAGTATTTT.

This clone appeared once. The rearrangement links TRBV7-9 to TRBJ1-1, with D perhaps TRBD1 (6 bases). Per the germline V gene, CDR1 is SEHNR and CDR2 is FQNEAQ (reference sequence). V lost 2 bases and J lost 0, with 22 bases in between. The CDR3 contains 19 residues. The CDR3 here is CASSLPRGAGAGLNTEAFF. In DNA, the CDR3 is TGTGCCAGCAGCTTACCTAGAGGGGCAGGGGCCGGTTTGAACACTGAAGCTTTCTTT.

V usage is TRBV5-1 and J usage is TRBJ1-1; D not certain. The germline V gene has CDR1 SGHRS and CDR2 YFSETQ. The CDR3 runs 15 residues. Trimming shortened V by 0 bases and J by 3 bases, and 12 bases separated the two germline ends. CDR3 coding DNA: TGCGCCAGCAGCTTGGTTACGGGAAGGGACACTGAAGCTTTCTTT. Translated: CASSLVTGRDTEAFF. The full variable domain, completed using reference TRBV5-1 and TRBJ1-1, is KAGVTQTPRYLIKTRGQQVTLSCSPISGHRSVSWYQQTPGQGLQFLFEYFSETQRNKGNFPGRFSGRQFSNSRSEMNVSTLELGDSALYLCASSLVTGRDTEAFFGQGTRLTVV.

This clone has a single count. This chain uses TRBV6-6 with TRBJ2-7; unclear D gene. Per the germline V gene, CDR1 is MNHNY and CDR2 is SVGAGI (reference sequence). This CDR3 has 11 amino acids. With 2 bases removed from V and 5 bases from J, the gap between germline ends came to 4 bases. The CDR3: CASSYQNEQYF. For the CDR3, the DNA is TGTGCCAGCAGTTACCAGAACGAGCAGTACTTC.

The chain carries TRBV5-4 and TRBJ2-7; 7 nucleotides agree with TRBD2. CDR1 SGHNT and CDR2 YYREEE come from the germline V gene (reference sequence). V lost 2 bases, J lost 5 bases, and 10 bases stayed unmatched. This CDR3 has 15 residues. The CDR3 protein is CASSFSRGVADEQYF. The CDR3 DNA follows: TGTGCCAGCAGCTTTTCTCGGGGGGTCGCAGACGAGCAGTACTTC.

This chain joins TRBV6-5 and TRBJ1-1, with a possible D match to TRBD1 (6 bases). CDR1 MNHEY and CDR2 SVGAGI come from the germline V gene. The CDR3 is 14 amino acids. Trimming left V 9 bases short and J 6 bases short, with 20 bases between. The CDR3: CASESGGREAEAFF. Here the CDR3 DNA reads TGTGCCAGTGAATCCGGGGGCCGGGAGGCTGAAGCTTTCTTT.

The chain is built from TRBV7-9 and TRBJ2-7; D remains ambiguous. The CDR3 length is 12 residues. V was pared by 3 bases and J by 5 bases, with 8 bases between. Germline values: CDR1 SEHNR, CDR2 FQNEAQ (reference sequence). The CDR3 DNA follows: TGTGCCAGCAGCTTGCTACGGGACGAGCAGTACTTC. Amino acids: CASSLLRDEQYF.

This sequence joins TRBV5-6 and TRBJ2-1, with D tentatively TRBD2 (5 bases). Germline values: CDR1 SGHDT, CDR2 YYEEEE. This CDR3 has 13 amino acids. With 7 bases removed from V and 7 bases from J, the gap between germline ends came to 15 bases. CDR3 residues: CASSRGGFNEQFF. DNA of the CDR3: TGTGCCAGCTCCCGGGGTGGGTTTAATGAGCAGTTCTTC.

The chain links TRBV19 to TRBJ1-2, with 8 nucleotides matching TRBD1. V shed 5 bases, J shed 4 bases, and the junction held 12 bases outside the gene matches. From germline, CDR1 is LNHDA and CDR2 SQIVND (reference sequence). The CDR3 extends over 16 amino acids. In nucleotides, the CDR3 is TGTGCCAGTAGTCCTTCTTCTGGACAGGGAACCTATGGCTACACCTTC. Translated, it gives CASSPSSGQGTYGYTF.